The TCR beta chain under discussion was sequenced for a study of T cells after yellow fever vaccination. TCRdb re-analysed the 5' RACE reads in MiXCR, keeping a single row per CDR3 protein. The repertoire holds fewer than 35,000 distinct CDR3 sequences, with 8% to 11% as singletons. V was clipped by 6 bases and J by 8 bases, with 7 bases between them. The germline gives CDR1 MNHNS, CDR2 SASEGT. The CDR3 spans 11 residues. This clonotype was recorded many times. This sequence joins TRBV6-1 and TRBJ1-4; the D is unclear. Material: PBMCs, either bulk or a sorted T-cell subset (CD4+, CD8+, memory, or dextramer-sorted; not recorded which), obtained around 15 days after the first yellow fever vaccination. The clonotype comes from a man younger than 35 who received the YFV17D yellow fever vaccine. The CDR3 DNA reads TGTGCCAGCAGGGGATTGGAAAAACTGTTTTTT. Its protein is CASRGLEKLFF.